A selection of T cell receptor beta chains follows, all from one sample in a study of CD8+CD57+ T cells in acquired aplastic anemia. MiXCR, applied by TCRdb to the reads, yields one record per CDR3 protein. The sample lists 200,000 to 300,000 distinct CDR3 sequences; approximately 45% were seen once. Sequencing used sorted CD4+, CD8+, or CD8+CD57+ T cells (not recorded which) from PBMCs. These TCRs come from a human donor with aplastic anemia. CDR3s include the opening cysteine and the closing phenylalanine or tryptophan. Fields, in order: V gene, clone size, J gene, D gene, CDR3 protein, CDR3 DNA. A D gene is named only where the DNA matches it firmly. A row's size may be missing; if present it is once, few, many or a size class.

TRBV19	few	TRBJ1-5	TRBD1	CASSSWTGHSNQPQHF	TGTGCCAGTAGTAGCTGGACAGGGCATAGCAATCAGCCCCAGCATTTT
TRBV6-5	many	TRBJ2-7	.	CASSGGGGPYEQYF	TGTGCCAGCAGTGGGGGCGGGGGTCCGTACGAGCAGTACTTC
TRBV7-2	.	TRBJ2-3	TRBD2	CASSSLAGAADTQYF	TGTGCCAGCAGCTCCTTAGCGGGAGCGGCAGATACGCAGTATTTT
TRBV15	many	TRBJ1-4	TRBD1	CATSPSQTGRSAKLFF	TGTGCCACCAGCCCCTCCCAGACAGGGCGGTCGGCAAAACTGTTTTTT
TRBV19	.	TRBJ2-7	TRBD1	CASSMGTESYEQYF	TGTGCCAGTAGTATGGGGACAGAGAGCTACGAGCAGTACTTC
TRBV6-5	many	TRBJ1-1	TRBD1	CASSYGGQEEAFF	TGTGCCAGCAGTTACGGAGGACAGGAGGAAGCTTTCTTT
TRBV13	many	TRBJ2-1	.	CASSSGNGEQFF	TGTGCCAGCAGCTCCGGAAACGGTGAGCAGTTCTTC
TRBV2	many	TRBJ2-7	.	CATGPHEQYF	TGTGCCACCGGACCACACGAGCAGTACTTC
TRBV9	many	TRBJ1-1	.	CASSVAGKEVAFF	TGTGCCAGCAGCGTAGCAGGGAAGGAGGTAGCTTTCTTT
TRBV15	.	TRBJ1-3	.	CATSRETTGLFGNTIYF	TGTGCCACCAGCAGAGAGACAACAGGCCTCTTTGGAAACACCATATATTTT
TRBV24-1	.	TRBJ2-5	.	CAGRWETQYF	TGTGCCGGCAGGTGGGAGACCCAGTACTTC
TRBV6-1	.	TRBJ2-3	.	CAISENTDTQYF	TGTGCCATCAGTGAGAACACAGATACGCAGTATTTT
TRBV20-1	.	TRBJ2-7	TRBD2	CSARDWGQLTSGGYEQYF	TGCAGTGCTAGAGATTGGGGTCAGCTCACTAGCGGGGGCTACGAGCAGTACTTC
TRBV7-3	few	TRBJ2-7	.	CASSKSGYLHEQYF	TGTGCCAGCAGCAAATCAGGCTACCTCCACGAGCAGTACTTC
TRBV4-1	many	TRBJ1-2	.	CASSQDLRGKVGYTF	TGCGCCAGCAGCCAAGATCTAAGGGGTAAAGTTGGCTACACCTTC
TRBV5-1	many	TRBJ2-2	.	CASSLARTVTWTGELFF	TGCGCCAGCAGCTTGGCCCGGACGGTAACTTGGACCGGGGAGCTGTTTTTT
TRBV7-9	.	TRBJ1-1	TRBD1	CASSPPTGARYTEAFF	TGTGCCAGCAGCCCTCCGACAGGGGCGCGATATACTGAAGCTTTCTTT
TRBV19	many	TRBJ1-1	.	CASSISLNTEAFF	TGTGCCAGTAGTATTTCTCTAAACACTGAAGCTTTCTTT
TRBV10-1	many	TRBJ2-3	.	CASPTGSAADTQYF	TGCGCCAGTCCTACAGGTTCGGCGGCAGATACGCAGTATTTT
TRBV19	.	TRBJ2-7	TRBD1	CASRDKGADEQYF	TGTGCCAGTAGAGACAAGGGGGCGGACGAGCAGTACTTC
TRBV20-1	.	TRBJ1-5	.	CSARDMAKQETQHF	TGCAGTGCTAGAGATATGGCGAAACAAGAGACCCAGCATTTT
TRBV14	few	TRBJ2-1	.	CASSPSARLEQFF	TGTGCCAGCTCACCATCTGCTAGGCTTGAGCAGTTCTTC
TRBV9	many	TRBJ2-2	.	CASSVNSRELFF	TGTGCCAGCAGCGTAAATTCCCGGGAGCTGTTTTTT
TRBV27	.	TRBJ2-7	.	CATPAGNAVSYEQYF	TGTGCCACCCCGGCAGGGAACGCGGTATCCTACGAGCAGTACTTC
TRBV24-1	few	TRBJ2-2	.	CATSELRGVGELFF	TGTGCCACCAGTGAGCTCAGGGGGGTCGGGGAGCTGTTTTTT
TRBV27	.	TRBJ1-5	.	CASSLYYRSNQPQHF	TGTGCCAGCAGTTTATATTACAGGAGCAATCAGCCCCAGCATTTT
TRBV7-9	many	TRBJ1-1	TRBD1	CASSQQGRNTEAFF	TGTGCCAGCAGCCAACAGGGGAGGAACACTGAAGCTTTCTTT
TRBV7-9	.	TRBJ2-3	TRBD2	CASSDRLAGGSTDTQYF	TGTGCCAGCAGTGACCGACTAGCGGGGGGGAGCACAGATACGCAGTATTTT
TRBV19	many	TRBJ2-1	.	CASRIGAQEQFF	TGTGCCAGTAGGATAGGGGCACAAGAGCAGTTCTTC
TRBV20-1	.	TRBJ1-1	.	CSARDLLAGGDTEAFF	TGCAGTGCTAGAGATCTACTAGCGGGGGGGGACACTGAAGCTTTCTTT